A selection of T cell receptor beta chains follows, all from one sample in a study of T-cell memory formation after mild COVID-19. Using its own MiXCR run on the 5' RACE reads, TCRdb lists one record per CDR3 protein. The top ten hold around 21% of the sample, which has 290,000 or so distinct CDR3 sequences, roughly a fifth seen once. The sequencing sample was made of PBMCs or a T cell subset sorted from them (not recorded which). These receptors originate from a man aged 18 to 30 who had mild COVID-19 (a few samples of this study predate the infection). Cell type and time point are not known. CDR3s include the opening cysteine and the closing phenylalanine or tryptophan. The order of the fields is D gene, clone size, V gene, J gene, CDR3 protein, CDR3 DNA. D genes are given only for firm matches. Only some rows state a clone size, as once, few, many or a class for expanded clones.

.,few,TRBV12-3/TRBV12-4,TRBJ1-6,CATQSGNSPLHF,TGTGCCACCCAATCGGGGAATTCACCCCTCCACTTT
TRBD1,.,TRBV28,TRBJ2-1,CASRRRQGVHNEQFF,TGTGCCAGCAGGCGTAGACAGGGGGTTCACAATGAGCAGTTCTTC
.,.,TRBV7-2,TRBJ1-5,CASSLLSANQPQHF,TGTGCCAGCAGCTTGCTCTCGGCAAATCAGCCCCAGCATTTT
.,many,TRBV20-1,TRBJ2-3,CSASAGRVNTDTQYF,TGCAGTGCTAGTGCAGGGCGTGTAAACACAGATACGCAGTATTTT
.,.,TRBV6-5,TRBJ1-1,CASSYSGSFMNTEAFF,TGTGCCAGCAGTTACTCGGGCAGCTTCATGAACACTGAAGCTTTCTTT
.,few,TRBV7-3,TRBJ2-2,CASSLGLARNTGELFF,TGTGCCAGCAGCTTAGGGCTAGCGAGGAACACCGGGGAGCTGTTTTTT
TRBD1,few,TRBV18,TRBJ2-1,CASSPPRGQGNINEQFF,TGTGCCAGCTCACCACCTCGTGGACAGGGTAATATCAATGAGCAGTTCTTC
.,.,TRBV12-3/TRBV12-4,TRBJ2-2,CASSYGGARTGELFF,TGTGCCAGCAGTTACGGGGGAGCAAGGACCGGGGAGCTGTTTTTT
TRBD1,.,TRBV9,TRBJ2-2,CASSVARGYANTGELFF,TGTGCCAGCAGCGTAGCCAGGGGGTACGCGAACACCGGGGAGCTGTTTTTT
.,.,TRBV7-2,TRBJ1-2,CASSDPRTANNYGYTF,TGTGCCAGCAGCGATCCTAGGACAGCGAATAACTATGGCTACACCTTC
.,.,TRBV29-1,TRBJ2-7,CSVERPGQSAGYEQYF,TGCAGCGTTGAAAGGCCAGGACAGTCCGCGGGCTACGAGCAGTACTTC
TRBD1,few,TRBV7-6,TRBJ1-1,CASSQGQGKNTEAFF,TGTGCCAGCAGCCAGGGACAGGGGAAGAACACTGAAGCTTTCTTT
.,many,TRBV7-7,TRBJ2-1,CASSLATSFNEQFF,TGTGCCAGCAGCTTAGCCACTAGTTTTAATGAGCAGTTCTTC
.,.,TRBV19,TRBJ2-3,CASSTGATRGTDTQYF,TGTGCCAGTAGTACCGGGGCGACTAGAGGCACAGATACGCAGTATTTT
TRBD1,.,TRBV7-9,TRBJ2-1,CASKGTGLFF,TGTGCCAGCAAGGGGACAGGCCTGTTCTTC
.,.,TRBV7-2,TRBJ1-2,CASSFYPVRDGYTF,TGTGCCAGCAGCTTTTATCCGGTTAGGGATGGCTACACCTTC
.,many,TRBV5-1,TRBJ1-1,CASSLWAGPTEAFF,TGCGCCAGCAGCTTGTGGGCAGGGCCCACTGAAGCTTTCTTT
.,once,TRBV20-1,TRBJ2-5,CSARDLPGRIQETQYF,TGCAGTGCTAGAGATTTACCGGGGAGGATCCAAGAGACCCAGTACTTC
.,.,TRBV5-1,TRBJ1-3,CASSLLGTSGNTIYF,TGCGCCAGCAGCTTGTTAGGGACCTCTGGAAACACCATATATTTT
.,many,TRBV7-2,TRBJ2-1,CASTQGFRNEQFF,TGTGCCAGCACCCAGGGGTTCCGCAATGAGCAGTTCTTC
TRBD1,.,TRBV7-2,TRBJ1-1,CASGTGPHTEAFF,TGTGCCAGCGGGACAGGGCCGCACACTGAAGCTTTCTTT
TRBD2,few,TRBV5-5,TRBJ2-1,CASSQLAGSYNEQFF,TGTGCCAGCAGCCAACTAGCGGGGTCGTACAATGAGCAGTTCTTC
.,few,TRBV7-2,TRBJ2-1,CASSLARLGNEQFF,TGTGCCAGCAGCTTAGCCCGCCTAGGCAATGAGCAGTTCTTC
.,few,TRBV10-3,TRBJ2-5,CAISESTRPETQYF,TGTGCCATCAGTGAGTCGACTCGACCGGAGACCCAGTACTTC
.,many,TRBV29-1,TRBJ2-3,CSVGRGLGSTQYF,TGCAGCGTTGGGCGGGGCCTCGGGTCGACGCAGTATTTT
.,few,TRBV29-1,TRBJ1-1,CSVQRQASTEAFF,TGCAGCGTTCAGCGTCAGGCGAGCACTGAAGCTTTCTTT
.,few,TRBV24-1,TRBJ1-5,CATSRRGSQPQHF,TGTGCCACCAGCAGACGGGGGAGTCAGCCCCAGCATTTT
.,few,TRBV6-4,TRBJ1-6,CASSDKINSPLHF,TGTGCCAGCAGTGATAAAATTAATTCACCCCTCCACTTT
.,.,TRBV29-1,TRBJ1-1,CSVGSGLRGNTEAFF,TGCAGCGTTGGAAGTGGACTTAGGGGGAACACTGAAGCTTTCTTT
.,.,TRBV5-1,TRBJ1-2,CASSLGQGRNYGYTF,TGCGCCAGCAGCTTGGGGCAGGGAAGGAACTATGGCTACACCTTC
.,few,TRBV2,TRBJ2-5,CASRGGRDQETQYF,TGTGCCAGCAGGGGGGGCAGGGACCAAGAGACCCAGTACTTC
TRBD2,few,TRBV20-1,TRBJ2-5,CSAPGLAREETQYF,TGCAGTGCTCCGGGACTAGCGAGGGAAGAGACCCAGTACTTC
.,.,TRBV7-9,TRBJ1-1,CASSGPGPIMFKMNTEAFF,TGTGCCAGCAGCGGACCGGGGCCCATTATGTTTAAGATGAACACTGAAGCTTTCTTT
TRBD2,few,TRBV7-2,TRBJ2-3,CASSRQRGITDTQYF,TGTGCCAGCAGCCGTCAGCGGGGGATCACAGATACGCAGTATTTT
.,.,TRBV7-9,TRBJ1-1,CASSPRAQNTEAFF,TGTGCCAGCAGCCCAAGGGCCCAGAACACTGAAGCTTTCTTT
.,.,TRBV4-1,TRBJ1-2,CASSQVPLLRGHAGGYTF,TGCGCCAGCAGCCAAGTCCCTCTCCTCAGGGGCCACGCCGGTGGCTACACCTTC
TRBD2,.,TRBV5-1,TRBJ2-1,CASSLGSSGASSYNEQFF,TGCGCCAGCAGCTTGGGGTCTAGCGGTGCTAGCTCCTACAATGAGCAGTTCTTC
.,many,TRBV5-5,TRBJ1-1,CASSYGPTGGTEAFF,TGTGCCAGCAGTTATGGCCCGACTGGGGGCACTGAAGCTTTCTTT
.,.,TRBV12-3/TRBV12-4,TRBJ2-3,CASRTITDTQYF,TGTGCCAGCAGGACCATAACAGATACGCAGTATTTT
TRBD1,few,TRBV5-1,TRBJ1-1,CASSFGTGLGATEAFF,TGCGCCAGCAGCTTTGGGACAGGGTTGGGGGCCACTGAAGCTTTCTTT
.,many,TRBV5-1,TRBJ2-3,CASSWGWGASTDTQYF,TGCGCCAGCAGCTGGGGCTGGGGGGCTTCCACAGATACGCAGTATTTT
.,.,TRBV2,TRBJ2-2,CASSEWSSAGELFF,TGTGCCAGCAGTGAATGGTCTAGCGCCGGGGAGCTGTTTTTT
.,few,TRBV29-1,TRBJ1-5,CSVTPGQGPQHF,TGCAGCGTTACACCGGGTCAAGGGCCCCAGCATTTT